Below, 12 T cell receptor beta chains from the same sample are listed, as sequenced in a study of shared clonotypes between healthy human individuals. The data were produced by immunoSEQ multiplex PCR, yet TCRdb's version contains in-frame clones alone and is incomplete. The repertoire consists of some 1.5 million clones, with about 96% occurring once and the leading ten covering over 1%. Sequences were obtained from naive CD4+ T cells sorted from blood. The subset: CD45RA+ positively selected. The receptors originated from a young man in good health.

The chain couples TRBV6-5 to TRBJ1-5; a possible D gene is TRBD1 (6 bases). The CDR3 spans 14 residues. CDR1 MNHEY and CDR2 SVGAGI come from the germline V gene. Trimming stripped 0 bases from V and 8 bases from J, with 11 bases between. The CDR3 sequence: CASSYSTGLEPQHF. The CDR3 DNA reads TGTGCCAGCAGTTACTCAACAGGGCTGGAGCCCCAGCATTTT.

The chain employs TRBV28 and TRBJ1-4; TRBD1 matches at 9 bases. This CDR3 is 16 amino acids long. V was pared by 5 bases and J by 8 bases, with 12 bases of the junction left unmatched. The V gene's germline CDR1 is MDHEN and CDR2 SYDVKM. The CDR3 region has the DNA TGTGCCAGCAGTAATTTCCGGACAGGGGATGAGGAAAAACTGTTTTTT. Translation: CASSNFRTGDEEKLFF. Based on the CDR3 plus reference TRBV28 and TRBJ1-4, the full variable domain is DVKVTQSSRYLVKRTGEKVFLECVQDMDHENMFWYRQDPGLGLRLIYFSYDVKMKEKGDIPEGYSVSREKKERFSLILESASTNQTSMYLCASSNFRTGDEEKLFFGSGTQLSVL.

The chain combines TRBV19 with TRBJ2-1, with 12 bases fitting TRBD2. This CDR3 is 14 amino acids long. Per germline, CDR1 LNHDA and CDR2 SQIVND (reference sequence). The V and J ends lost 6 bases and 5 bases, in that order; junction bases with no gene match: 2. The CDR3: CASSGLAGNNEQFF. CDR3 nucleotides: TGTGCCAGTAGCGGACTAGCGGGAAACAATGAGCAGTTCTTC.

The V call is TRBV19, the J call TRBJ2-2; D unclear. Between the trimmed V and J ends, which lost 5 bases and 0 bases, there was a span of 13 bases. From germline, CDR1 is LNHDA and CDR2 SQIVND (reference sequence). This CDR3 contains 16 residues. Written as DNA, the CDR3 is TGTGCCAGTAGTTTTTCGGCGGAAACGAACACCGGGGAGCTGTTTTTT. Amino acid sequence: CASSFSAETNTGELFF.

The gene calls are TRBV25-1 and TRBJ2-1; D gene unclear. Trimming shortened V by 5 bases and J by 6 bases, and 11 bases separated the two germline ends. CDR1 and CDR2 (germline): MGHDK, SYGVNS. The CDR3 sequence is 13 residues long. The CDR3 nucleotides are TGTGCCAGCAGTAAAGCTGCGTCCAATGAGCAGTTCTTC. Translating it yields CASSKAASNEQFF.

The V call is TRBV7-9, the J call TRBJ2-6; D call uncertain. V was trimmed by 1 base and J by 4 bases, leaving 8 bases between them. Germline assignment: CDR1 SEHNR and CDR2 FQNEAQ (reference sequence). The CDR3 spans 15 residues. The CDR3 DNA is TGTGCCAGCAGCTTAGGGGGTGCCGGGGCCAACGTCCTGACTTTC. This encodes CASSLGGAGANVLTF.

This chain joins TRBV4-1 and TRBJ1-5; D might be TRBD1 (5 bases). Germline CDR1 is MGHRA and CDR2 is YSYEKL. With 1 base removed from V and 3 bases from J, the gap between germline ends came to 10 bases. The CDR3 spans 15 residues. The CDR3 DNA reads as TGCGCCAGCAGCCAAGTACTCAGGGACAATCAGCCCCAGCATTTT. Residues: CASSQVLRDNQPQHF.

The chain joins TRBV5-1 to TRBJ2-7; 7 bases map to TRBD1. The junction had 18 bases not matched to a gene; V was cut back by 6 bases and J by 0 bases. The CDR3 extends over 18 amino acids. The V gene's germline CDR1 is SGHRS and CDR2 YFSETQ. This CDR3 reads CASKRQATGQMSSYEQYF. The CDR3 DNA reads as TGCGCCAGCAAACGGCAAGCCACGGGACAGATGAGCTCCTACGAGCAGTACTTC.

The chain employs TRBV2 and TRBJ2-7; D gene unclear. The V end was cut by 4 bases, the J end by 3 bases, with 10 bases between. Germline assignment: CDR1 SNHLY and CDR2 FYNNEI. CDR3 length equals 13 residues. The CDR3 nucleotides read TGTGCCAGCAGTGTGGCGACGGACTACGAGCAGTACTTC. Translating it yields CASSVATDYEQYF.

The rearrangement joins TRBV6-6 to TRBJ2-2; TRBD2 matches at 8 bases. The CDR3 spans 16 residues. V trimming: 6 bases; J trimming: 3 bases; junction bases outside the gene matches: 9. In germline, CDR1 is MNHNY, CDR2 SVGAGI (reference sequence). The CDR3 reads CASSPGTRRHTGELFF. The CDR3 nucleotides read TGTGCCAGCAGCCCCGGGACTAGACGCCACACCGGGGAGCTGTTTTTT.

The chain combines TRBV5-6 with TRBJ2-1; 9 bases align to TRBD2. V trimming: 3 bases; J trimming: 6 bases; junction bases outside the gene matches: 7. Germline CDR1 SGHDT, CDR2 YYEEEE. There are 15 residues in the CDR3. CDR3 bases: TGTGCCAGCAGCTCGGGACTAGCAAGCGTCAATGAGCAGTTCTTC. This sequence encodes CASSSGLASVNEQFF.

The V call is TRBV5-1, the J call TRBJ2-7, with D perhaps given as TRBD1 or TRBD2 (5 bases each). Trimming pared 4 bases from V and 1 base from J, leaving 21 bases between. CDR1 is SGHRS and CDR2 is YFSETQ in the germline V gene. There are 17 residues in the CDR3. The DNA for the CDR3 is TGCGCCAGCAGCCTTCACCCGGGACGGCAGAGTTCCTACGAGCAGTACTTC. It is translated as CASSLHPGRQSSYEQYF. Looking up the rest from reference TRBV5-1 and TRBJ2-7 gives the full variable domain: KAGVTQTPRYLIKTRGQQVTLSCSPISGHRSVSWYQQTPGQGLQFLFEYFSETQRNKGNFPGRFSGRQFSNSRSEMNVSTLELGDSALYLCASSLHPGRQSSYEQYFGPGTRLTVT.